These 29 T cell receptor beta chains were sequenced from one sample in a study of breast tumors, draining lymph nodes, adjacent tissues. MiXCR, run by TCRdb on the multiplex PCR reads, gives a single entry per CDR3 protein. The sample consists of about 21,000 distinct CDR3 sequences, about 50% of them appearing once. Sequenced input: breast tumor tissue. The origin of the receptors is a female donor with breast cancer. Some clones in this sample may be carry-over from other donors' samples.

The V and J genes are TRBV7-8 and TRBJ2-7; 7 bases line up with TRBD2. The CDR3 totals 19 residues. J was trimmed by 1 base and V by 5 bases; bases with no gene match: 20. Germline-derived CDR1 and CDR2 are SGHVS and FQNEAQ. CDR3 sequence: CASSNLMTSSVEGSYEQYF. The CDR3 DNA follows: TGTGCCAGCAGCAATCTGATGACTAGCAGCGTAGAGGGGTCCTACGAGCAGTACTTC.

For this clonotype: It is likely a read error, because the conserved phenylalanine at the end of the CDR3 is missing. The DNA is omitted, as the CDR3 cannot be located on it reliably, and the CDR3 follows TCRdb's listing. The chain recombines TRBV12-3 or TRBV12-4 with TRBJ1-2; TRBD1, the table's D call, was not compared with the DNA. Ends included, the CDR3 has 16 residues. The CDR3 region is CACSRQGGTFGYGYAL.

This clonotype was found many times. The chain couples TRBV6-1 to TRBJ1-5; 10 positions agree with TRBD1. The germline V gene has CDR1 MNHNS and CDR2 SASEGT. The CDR3 is made up of 16 amino acids. The V and J ends lost 5 bases and 6 bases, in that order; junction bases with no gene match: 10. The CDR3 reads CASSPRDRGISQPQHF. The CDR3 nucleotides read TGTGCCAGCAGTCCCCGGGACAGGGGTATTAGTCAGCCCCAGCATTTT.

The chain combines TRBV10-3 with TRBJ2-3; 7 nucleotides align to TRBD1. CDR3 length: 14 residues. The germline V gene encodes CDR1 ENHRY and CDR2 SYGVKD. The V and J ends lost 5 bases and 2 bases, in that order; junction bases with no gene match: 4. The DNA of the CDR3 is TGTGCCATCAGTTACGGGACAGCCACAGATACGCAGTATTTT. Translation gives CAISYGTATDTQYF.

The rearrangement uses TRBV7-3 and TRBJ2-7; D is possibly TRBD2 (6 bases). The CDR3 runs to 15 residues. V dropped 3 bases and J dropped 0 bases, with 12 bases sitting between them. Germline loops: CDR1 SGHTA, CDR2 FQGTGA. DNA for the CDR3: TGTGCCAGCAGCTTCTCCGGGACTTTCTCCTACGAGCAGTACTTC. The encoded protein is CASSFSGTFSYEQYF.

Ten or more counts support this clonotype. This chain joins TRBV5-5 and TRBJ2-5; no reliable D call. This CDR3 contains 12 residues. Per germline, CDR1 SGHKS and CDR2 YYEKEE (reference sequence). Trimming stripped 5 bases from V and 2 bases from J, with 7 bases between. The CDR3 loop reads CASSTAQETQYF. The CDR3 DNA follows: TGTGCCAGCAGTACGGCACAAGAGACCCAGTACTTC.

The chain couples TRBV30 to TRBJ1-1; 8 bases match TRBD1. V trimming: 5 bases; J trimming: 5 bases; junction bases outside the gene matches: 13. CDR3 length: 15 residues. CDR1 GTSNPN and CDR2 SVGIG come from the germline V gene (reference sequence). The CDR3 DNA follows: TGTGCCTGGCCCGCCCCCAGGGGGCGTCAGACTGAAGCTTTCTTT. It translates to CAWPAPRGRQTEAFF.

This clonotype was detected ten times or more. V and J are TRBV9 and TRBJ2-1; TRBD2 aligns across 8 bases. Looked up from germline, CDR1 is SGDLS and CDR2 is YYNGEE. Unmatched junction bases numbered 17, after V lost 4 bases and J lost 2 bases. The CDR3 runs to 19 residues. This CDR3 reads CASSIEGLVGSDPYNEQFF. In nucleotides, the CDR3 is TGTGCCAGCAGCATAGAGGGACTAGTGGGGTCGGACCCCTACAATGAGCAGTTCTTC.

The V and J genes are TRBV7-4 and TRBJ1-6, with unresolved D. V lost 2 bases, J lost 7 bases, and 6 bases lay in between. Germline loops: CDR1 SGHVT, CDR2 SQSDAQ. There are 13 residues in the CDR3. This CDR3 is CASSLTQNSPLHF. CDR3 DNA sequence: TGTGCCAGCAGCTTAACCCAGAATTCACCCCTCCACTTT. The full variable domain, completed using reference TRBV7-4 and TRBJ1-6, is GAGVSQSPRYKVAKRGRDVALRCDSISGHVTLYWYRQTLGQGSEVLTYSQSDAQRDKSGRPSGRFSAERPERSVSTLKIQRTEQGDSAVYLCASSLTQNSPLHFGNGTRLTVT.

This clonotype was counted at least ten times. This could be a read error, since a much larger clone is one nucleotide away. The chain recombines TRBV28 with TRBJ2-1, with D tentatively TRBD2 (6 bases). V lost 4 bases to trimming and J lost 15 bases, with 16 bases between them. Per the germline V gene, CDR1 is MDHEN and CDR2 is SYDVKM. The CDR3 runs 12 residues. CDR3 residues: CASSSTRGLMFF. The DNA of the CDR3 is TGTGCCAGCAGTTCGACTAGGGGTCTGATGTTCTTC.

In regard to this clonotype: One end of the junction is discordant with germline, which a read error may explain. This chain connects TRBV30 to TRBJ1-2; TRBD1 might be the D (6 bases). The CDR3 consists of 15 residues. Germline V gives CDR1 GTSNPN, CDR2 SVGIG (reference sequence). Here the CDR3 reads CAGSVGDMYSYGYTF. The CDR3 region has the DNA TGTGCCGGGAGTGTAGGGGACATGTACTCCTATGGCTACACCTTC. The full variable domain, in which reference TRBV30 and TRBJ1-2 provide the parts outside the CDR3, is SQTIHQWPATLVQPVGSPLSLECTVEGTSNPNLYWYRQAAGRGLQLLFYSVGIGQISSEVPQNLSASRPQDRQFILSSKKLLLSDSGFYLCAGSVGDMYSYGYTFGSGTRLTVV.

This clonotype was seen ten or more times. The rearrangement joins TRBV2 to TRBJ1-5; weak D call: TRBD1 (6 bases). CDR3 length equals 15 residues. Per germline, CDR1 SNHLY and CDR2 FYNNEI. V was shortened by 4 bases and J by 3 bases, with 13 bases between the two germline ends. The CDR3 loop is CASSGSTGPNQPQHF. As DNA, the CDR3 is TGTGCCAGCAGTGGTTCCACAGGGCCCAATCAGCCCCAGCATTTT.

This sequence joins TRBV6-6 and TRBJ1-2, with TRBD1 identical over 12 bases. Per germline, CDR1 MNHNY and CDR2 SVGAGI (reference sequence). This CDR3 spans 19 amino acids. With V trimmed by 5 bases and J by 4 bases, 17 bases remained unmatched. CDR3 DNA sequence: TGTGCCAGCAGTCAGGGGTTTTGGCAGGGACAGGGGGCTGTCTATGGCTACACCTTC. It is translated as CASSQGFWQGQGAVYGYTF.

The chain has TRBV7-8 and TRBJ1-1; TRBD1 aligns across 8 bases. Germline CDR1 and CDR2: SGHVS and FQNEAQ. J gave up 3 bases and V 5 bases, and 8 bases lay outside the gene matches. This CDR3 is 15 amino acids long. For the CDR3, the DNA is TGTGCCAGCAGCCCTTGGACAGGGTCTCACACTGAAGCTTTCTTT. Translated, it gives CASSPWTGSHTEAFF.

The sample holds many counts of this clonotype. The chain is built from TRBV9 and TRBJ1-5, with D possibly matching TRBD1 (5 bases). Looked up from germline, CDR1 is SGDLS and CDR2 is YYNGEE. The CDR3 has 13 residues. Deletions cut 0 bases from V and 6 bases from J, with 7 bases between. The CDR3 region is CASSVGDGQPQHF. Here the CDR3 DNA reads TGTGCCAGCAGCGTAGGGGACGGTCAGCCCCAGCATTTT. The complete variable domain, with remaining parts taken from reference TRBV9 and TRBJ1-5, reads DSGVTQTPKHLITATGQRVTLRCSPRSGDLSVYWYQQSLDQGLQFLIQYYNGEERAKGNILERFSAQQFPDLHSELNLSSLELGDSALYFCASSVGDGQPQHFGDGTRLSIL.

By share, this clonotype ranks as medium-sized. The chain recombines TRBV2 with TRBJ2-7; 9 bases map to TRBD2. V shed 4 bases and J 2 bases; nucleotides not matched to a gene: 6. In germline, CDR1 is SNHLY, CDR2 FYNNEI. The CDR3 contains 15 residues. The CDR3 reads CASSGLAGGPYEQYF. The CDR3 nucleotides are TGTGCCAGCAGTGGTCTTGCGGGAGGGCCCTACGAGCAGTACTTC.

In this sample, this clonotype turned up many times. The chain is built from TRBV4-1 and TRBJ2-2; D might be TRBD2 (5 bases). The CDR3 covers 15 residues. CDR1 MGHRA and CDR2 YSYEKL come from the germline V gene. Trimming stripped 1 base from V and 4 bases from J, with 10 bases between. The CDR3 is CASSQVAPVTGELFF. The CDR3 coding sequence is TGCGCCAGCAGCCAAGTAGCGCCGGTCACCGGGGAGCTGTTTTTT.

V usage is TRBV30 and J usage is TRBJ1-2, with unresolved D. The V gene's germline CDR1 is GTSNPN and CDR2 SVGIG (reference sequence). This CDR3 is built from 14 residues. Trimming pared 2 bases from V and 5 bases from J, leaving 15 bases between. CDR3 bases: TGTGCCTGGAGTTACCCGGAAGGGATGTATGGCTACACCTTC. It specifies CAWSYPEGMYGYTF.

This clonotype was recorded at least ten times. The gene calls are TRBV11-3 and TRBJ1-1; D may be TRBD1 (5 bases). The length of the CDR3 is 14 residues. Trimming cost V 4 bases and J 4 bases, with 13 bases left between them. Germline-derived CDR1 and CDR2 are SGHNT and YENEEA. CDR3 sequence reads: CASSSQGVGTEAFF. As DNA, the CDR3 is TGTGCCAGCAGCTCGCAAGGGGTCGGCACTGAAGCTTTCTTT.

This clonotype was counted ten times or more. The J gene is TRBJ2-1, the V gene TRBV6-2 or TRBV6-3; 11 nucleotides match TRBD2. Germline V gives CDR1 MNHEY, CDR2 SVGEGT. CDR3 size: 15 residues. J gave up 7 bases and V 6 bases, and 8 bases lay outside the gene matches. The CDR3, as DNA: TGTGCCAGCAGGACGGGACTAGCGGAGAGTAATGAGCAGTTCTTC. Its protein is CASRTGLAESNEQFF.

V usage is TRBV11-3 and J usage is TRBJ2-3; 8 nucleotides match TRBD1. The germline CDR1 and CDR2 sequences are SGHNT and YENEEA. The CDR3 spans 15 residues. V gave up 5 bases and J gave up 4 bases; unmatched junction bases: 8. The CDR3 nucleotides are TGTGCCAGCAGCCTCGGACAGGGAGTGTCAGATACGCAGTATTTT. This translates into CASSLGQGVSDTQYF. Supplemented by reference TRBV11-3 and TRBJ2-3, the full variable domain reads EAGVVQSPRYKIIEKKQPVAFWCNPISGHNTLYWYLQNLGQGPELLIRYENEEAVDDSQLPKDRFSAERLKGVDSTLKIQPAELGDSAVYLCASSLGQGVSDTQYFGPGTRLTVL.

This clonotype came up many times. The chain joins TRBV28 to TRBJ1-4, with D possibly being TRBD1 (6 bases). Trimming shortened V by 1 base and J by 6 bases, and 9 bases separated the two germline ends. Germline V CDR1 and CDR2: MDHEN, SYDVKM. This CDR3 has 14 residues. The CDR3 is CASSLLDSHEKLFF. The DNA of the CDR3 is TGTGCCAGCAGTTTATTGGACAGCCATGAAAAACTGTTTTTT.

This clonotype was seen at least ten times. The rearrangement joins TRBV6-1 to TRBJ1-2; 10 nucleotides line up with TRBD1. Germline loops: CDR1 MNHNS, CDR2 SASEGT. CDR3 length equals 13 residues. Losses at the gene ends were 6 bases for V and 7 bases for J; bases not matched to a gene: 5. The CDR3 sequence: CASRNRDRGGYTF. CDR3 nucleotide sequence: TGTGCCAGCAGAAACCGGGACAGGGGTGGCTACACCTTC.

This clonotype was observed many times. The chain links TRBV7-3 to TRBJ2-7; perhaps TRBD1 as D (6 bases). The CDR3 runs 14 residues. CDR1 and CDR2 from the germline V gene are SGHTA and FQGTGA. With 1 base removed from V and 4 bases from J, the gap between germline ends came to 11 bases. The CDR3 protein is CASSLMGAGYEQYF. In DNA, the CDR3 is TGTGCCAGCAGCTTAATGGGGGCTGGGTACGAGCAGTACTTC.

The V call is TRBV20-1, the J call TRBJ1-3; D is unresolved. Between the trimmed V and J ends, which lost 0 bases and 5 bases, there was a span of 2 bases. CDR1 is DFQATT, CDR2 SNEGSKA, per germline (reference sequence). The CDR3 spans 11 residues. In DNA, the CDR3 is TGCAGTGCTAGAGAGAGAAACACCATATATTTT. Amino acid sequence: CSARERNTIYF.

This clonotype was counted many times. A much more abundant neighbour one base away suggests this may be a read error. This sequence joins TRBV20-1 and TRBJ2-1; 7 nucleotides line up with TRBD2. This CDR3 region has 19 residues. The germline CDR1 and CDR2 sequences are DFQATT and SNEGSKA (reference sequence). With 0 bases clipped from V and 7 bases from J, the junction kept 21 bases outside the gene matches. Here the CDR3 DNA reads TGCAGTGCTAGAGATAGGGAAGGGACGGCAAGCGGGAAGTCGAATGAGCAGTTCTTC. Translation: CSARDREGTASGKSNEQFF.

This chain links TRBV20-1 with TRBJ2-3, with 10 bases aligning to TRBD2. V was pared by 7 bases and J by 1 base, with 17 bases of the junction left unmatched. CDR1 DFQATT and CDR2 SNEGSKA come from the germline V gene (reference sequence). This CDR3 has 18 residues. Written as DNA, the CDR3 is TGCAGTGTTCCCCCGGGACTAGCGCCAGCGTTGGGCACAGATACGCAGTATTTT. Residues: CSVPPGLAPALGTDTQYF.

This clonotype was recorded at least ten times. In DNA form, the CDR3 reads TGTGCCAGCAGCGGGACAGGATTGTGGCCCCAGCATTTT. This encodes CASSGTGLWPQHF. This chain joins TRBV3-1 and TRBJ1-5, with TRBD1 matching 8 bases. CDR1 is LGHDT and CDR2 is YNNKEL in the germline V gene (reference sequence). This CDR3 is 13 amino acids long. After removal of 5 bases from V and 9 bases from J, the junction contained 6 bases not matched to a gene.

In this sample, this clonotype turned up many times. The rearrangement links TRBV3-1 to TRBJ2-1, with 9 bases aligning to TRBD2. From germline, CDR1 is LGHDT and CDR2 YNNKEL (reference sequence). This CDR3 is 15 amino acids long. V gave up 4 bases and J gave up 9 bases; unmatched junction bases: 10. CDR3 sequence reads: CASSPRSGRFFEQFF. The CDR3 region has the DNA TGTGCCAGCAGCCCCCGGAGCGGGAGGTTCTTTGAGCAGTTCTTC.